The source of this T cell receptor (beta chain) is a study of PD-L1 blockade in urothelial cancer. Study summary: Patients' atezolizumab regimen, 1,200 mg intravenously every 3 weeks, began around 2014.

The CDR3 covers 15 residues. CDR1 is SEHNR and CDR2 is FQNEAQ in the germline V gene (reference sequence). Trimming took off 4 bases at V and 6 bases at J, with 15 bases between the two ends. Profiled with immunoSEQ multiplex PCR; TCRdb holds only in-frame clones, not every one. Of over 65,000 clones in the sample, around 84% were seen once. This chain links TRBV7-9 with TRBJ1-4; a possible D gene is TRBD1 (6 bases). The sequence derives from a man aged 70-80 years with urothelial cancer. The sample here was PBMCs, taken around atezolizumab (anti-PD-L1) treatment. CDR3 protein: CASSSSTGSDEKLFF. The CDR3, as DNA: TGTGCCAGCAGCTCCTCAACAGGGTCCGATGAAAAACTGTTTTTT. The entire variable domain, with the rest obtained from reference TRBV7-9 and TRBJ1-4, is as follows: DTGVSQNPRHKITKRGQNVTFRCDPISEHNRLYWYRQTLGQGPEFLTYFQNEAQLEKSRLLSDRFSAERPKGSFSTLEIQRTEQGDSAMYLCASSSSTGSDEKLFFGSGTQLSVL.